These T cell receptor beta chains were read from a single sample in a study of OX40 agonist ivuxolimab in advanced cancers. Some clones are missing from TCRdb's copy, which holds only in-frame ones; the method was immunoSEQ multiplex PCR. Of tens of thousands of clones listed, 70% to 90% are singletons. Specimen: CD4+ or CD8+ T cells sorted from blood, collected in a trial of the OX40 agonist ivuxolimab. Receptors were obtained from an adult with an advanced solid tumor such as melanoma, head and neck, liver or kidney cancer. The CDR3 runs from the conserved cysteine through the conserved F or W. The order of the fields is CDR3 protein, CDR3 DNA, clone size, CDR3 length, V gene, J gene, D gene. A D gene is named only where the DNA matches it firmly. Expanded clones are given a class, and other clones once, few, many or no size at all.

CDR3: CASSPRGASSSYEQYF
DNA: TGTGCCAGCAGCCCCCGAGGAGCTTCATCCTCCTACGAGCAGTACTTC
size: .
length: 16
V: TRBV7-9
J: TRBJ2-7
D: .

CDR3: CSARTVTYEQYF
DNA: TGCAGCGCCCGGACAGTAACTTACGAGCAGTACTTC
size: .
length: 12
V: TRBV29-1
J: TRBJ2-7
D: .

CDR3: CASSTPGGLSNQPQHF
DNA: TGTGCCAGTAGTACCCCGGGAGGGTTGAGCAATCAGCCCCAGCATTTT
size: few
length: 16
V: TRBV19
J: TRBJ1-5
D: .

CDR3: CASSLGGPTEAFF
DNA: TGTGCCAGCAGCTTGGGGGGCCCCACTGAAGCTTTCTTT
size: .
length: 13
V: TRBV5-6
J: TRBJ1-1
D: .

CDR3: CASSSQTGGADGYTF
DNA: TGCGCCAGCAGCTCACAGACAGGGGGCGCGGATGGCTACACCTTC
size: .
length: 15
V: TRBV5-1
J: TRBJ1-2
D: TRBD1

CDR3: CAWSSQTGRNEQFF
DNA: TGTGCCTGGAGTTCACAAACAGGGCGAAATGAGCAGTTCTTC
size: .
length: 14
V: TRBV30
J: TRBJ2-1
D: .

CDR3: CASSSAVSLSYEQYF
DNA: TGTGCCAGCTCTTCGGCAGTGAGCTTATCCTACGAGCAGTACTTC
size: .
length: 15
V: TRBV18
J: TRBJ2-7
D: .

CDR3: CASSYSADTEAFF
DNA: TGTGCCAGCAGTTACTCTGCGGACACTGAAGCTTTCTTT
size: .
length: 13
V: TRBV6-5
J: TRBJ1-1
D: .

CDR3: CASSQWGDRGRHEQYF
DNA: TGCGCCAGCAGCCAATGGGGGGACAGGGGGCGTCACGAGCAGTACTTC
size: once
length: 16
V: TRBV4-3
J: TRBJ2-7
D: TRBD1

CDR3: CASSFGSTGELFF
DNA: TGTGCCAGCAGCTTTGGTAGCACCGGGGAGCTGTTTTTT
size: .
length: 13
V: TRBV13
J: TRBJ2-2
D: .

CDR3: CASSLVRSTDTQYF
DNA: TGTGCCAGCAGCTTAGTCCGGAGCACAGATACGCAGTATTTT
size: .
length: 14
V: TRBV7-2
J: TRBJ2-3
D: .

CDR3: CASSLVDRSGEQYF
DNA: TGTGCCAGCAGTTTGGTAGACAGGTCGGGCGAGCAGTACTTC
size: few
length: 14
V: TRBV28
J: TRBJ2-7
D: .

CDR3: CASSLWGYRGRVEKLFF
DNA: TGTGCCAGCAGCTTATGGGGCTACAGGGGGCGCGTTGAAAAACTGTTTTTT
size: once
length: 17
V: TRBV7-9
J: TRBJ1-4
D: TRBD1

CDR3: CAAVILGAALRYTF
DNA: TGTGCCGCCGTTATATTAGGGGCGGCCCTGCGCTACACCTTC
size: .
length: 14
V: TRBV30
J: TRBJ1-2
D: .

CDR3: CASSLSGFTGANVLTF
DNA: TGTGCCAGCAGCCTAAGCGGGTTCACCGGGGCCAACGTCCTGACTTTC
size: .
length: 16
V: TRBV7-3
J: TRBJ2-6
D: .

CDR3: CASSLAGLAGAYNEQFF
DNA: TGTGCCAGCAGCTTGGCCGGACTAGCGGGAGCCTACAATGAGCAGTTCTTC
size: .
length: 17
V: TRBV5-4
J: TRBJ2-1
D: TRBD2

CDR3: CASSTPTGTYEQYF
DNA: TGTGCCAGTAGTACCCCGACGGGGACCTACGAGCAGTACTTC
size: .
length: 14
V: TRBV19
J: TRBJ2-7
D: .

CDR3: CASSPQTGVNEQYF
DNA: TGTGCCAGCAGCCCCCAGACAGGGGTCAACGAGCAGTACTTC
size: .
length: 14
V: TRBV9
J: TRBJ2-7
D: TRBD1

CDR3: CASSQIPGTQETQYF
DNA: TGCGCCAGCAGCCAAATCCCAGGGACGCAAGAGACCCAGTACTTC
size: .
length: 15
V: TRBV4-3
J: TRBJ2-5
D: .

CDR3: CASSPSGTDGYTF
DNA: TGTGCCAGCTCGCCGTCCGGGACGGATGGCTACACCTTC
size: few
length: 13
V: TRBV18
J: TRBJ1-2
D: .

CDR3: CASSYTHTASYGYTF
DNA: TGTGCCAGCAGTTACACGCACACAGCATCCTATGGCTACACCTTC
size: .
length: 15
V: TRBV6-6
J: TRBJ1-2
D: .

CDR3: CASSLKFQSSYNEQFF
DNA: TGTGCCAGCAGCTTAAAGTTCCAGAGCTCCTACAATGAGCAGTTCTTC
size: .
length: 16
V: TRBV7-3
J: TRBJ2-1
D: .

CDR3: CASSLAFGTEQFF
DNA: TGTGCCAGCAGCTTAGCGTTCGGGACCGAGCAGTTCTTC
size: .
length: 13
V: TRBV7-8
J: TRBJ2-1
D: .

CDR3: CASSLVPQGAGELFF
DNA: TGTGCCAGCAGCTTAGTGCCACAGGGGGCCGGGGAGCTGTTTTTT
size: .
length: 15
V: TRBV7-2
J: TRBJ2-2
D: TRBD1

CDR3: CASRGASTVNEQFF
DNA: TGTGCCAGCCGAGGAGCGTCCACGGTGAATGAGCAGTTCTTC
size: once
length: 14
V: TRBV5-6
J: TRBJ2-1
D: .

CDR3: CASSRRPSGGLQETQYF
DNA: TGCGCCAGCAGCCGAAGGCCTAGCGGGGGACTCCAAGAGACCCAGTACTTC
size: .
length: 17
V: TRBV5-1
J: TRBJ2-5
D: TRBD2

CDR3: CASRRDRGLLAKNIQYF
DNA: TGTGCCAGCAGAAGGGACAGGGGATTACTAGCCAAAAACATTCAGTACTTC
size: once
length: 17
V: TRBV5-6
J: TRBJ2-4
D: TRBD1

CDR3: CATSTADRGSYEQYF
DNA: TGTGCCACCAGCACGGCGGACAGGGGCTCCTACGAGCAGTACTTC
size: .
length: 15
V: TRBV15
J: TRBJ2-7
D: TRBD1

CDR3: CASSPSQGIYGYTF
DNA: TGTGCCAGCTCACCATCGCAGGGGATCTATGGCTACACCTTC
size: .
length: 14
V: TRBV18
J: TRBJ1-2
D: .

CDR3: CASSVAPQTGIYGYTF
DNA: TGTGCCAGCAGCGTAGCCCCCCAGACAGGGATCTATGGCTACACCTTC
size: once
length: 16
V: TRBV9
J: TRBJ1-2
D: TRBD1

CDR3: CASSWTALAGGTDTQYF
DNA: TGCGCCAGCAGCTGGACCGCGTTGGCCGGCGGCACAGATACGCAGTATTTT
size: .
length: 17
V: TRBV5-1
J: TRBJ2-3
D: .

CDR3: CASSLVPTTEAFF
DNA: TGTGCCAGCAGCTTGGTTCCGACCACTGAAGCTTTCTTT
size: .
length: 13
V: TRBV5-5
J: TRBJ1-1
D: .

CDR3: CAWSASFNSYNEQFF
DNA: TGTGCCTGGAGTGCCTCATTTAACTCCTACAATGAGCAGTTCTTC
size: .
length: 15
V: TRBV30
J: TRBJ2-1
D: .

CDR3: CASSLGQGIHNEQFF
DNA: TGTGCCAGCAGTTTGGGACAGGGGATTCACAATGAGCAGTTCTTC
size: .
length: 15
V: TRBV7-2
J: TRBJ2-1
D: TRBD1

CDR3: CAIREGLNTEAFF
DNA: TGTGCCATCAGGGAGGGTCTGAACACTGAAGCTTTCTTT
size: .
length: 13
V: TRBV10-3
J: TRBJ1-1
D: .

CDR3: CASSLVPGAGEKLFF
DNA: TGTGCCAGCAGCTTAGTACCGGGGGCAGGTGAAAAACTGTTTTTT
size: .
length: 15
V: TRBV11-2
J: TRBJ1-4
D: .

CDR3: CASSLSYSTDTQYF
DNA: TGTGCCAGCAGCCTGTCTTATAGCACAGATACGCAGTATTTT
size: .
length: 14
V: TRBV5-8
J: TRBJ2-3
D: .

CDR3: CASSLISSHTQYF
DNA: TGTGCCAGCAGCTTAATTAGCTCCCATACGCAGTATTTT
size: once
length: 13
V: TRBV5-6
J: TRBJ2-3
D: .

CDR3: CASSRRTVQDTQYF
DNA: TGCGCCAGCAGCCGGCGAACAGTACAAGATACGCAGTATTTT
size: .
length: 14
V: TRBV5-1
J: TRBJ2-3
D: .

CDR3: CASSFRQGHEKLFF
DNA: TGCGCCAGCAGTTTTCGACAGGGCCATGAAAAACTGTTTTTT
size: once
length: 14
V: TRBV5-1
J: TRBJ1-4
D: TRBD1

CDR3: CASSPPRSGANVLTF
DNA: TGTGCCAGCAGCCCCCCCCGCTCTGGGGCCAACGTCCTGACTTTC
size: .
length: 15
V: TRBV7-8
J: TRBJ2-6
D: .

CDR3: CASSYGTYNEQFF
DNA: TGTGCCAGCAGTTATGGTACCTACAATGAGCAGTTCTTC
size: .
length: 13
V: TRBV6-6
J: TRBJ2-1
D: .

CDR3: CASSYYSNQPQHF
DNA: TGTGCCAGCAGCTATTATAGCAATCAGCCCCAGCATTTT
size: .
length: 13
V: TRBV7-2
J: TRBJ1-5
D: .

CDR3: CASRPPGTIIYEQYF
DNA: TGTGCCAGCAGACCACCCGGGACTATAATATACGAGCAGTACTTC
size: .
length: 15
V: TRBV2
J: TRBJ2-7
D: TRBD2

CDR3: CASSIVGTATNQPQHF
DNA: TGTGCCAGTAGTATAGTCGGGACAGCAACCAATCAGCCCCAGCATTTT
size: few
length: 16
V: TRBV19
J: TRBJ1-5
D: TRBD1

CDR3: CASSPGTPAEKLFF
DNA: TGTGCCAGCTCCCCCGGGACGCCGGCTGAAAAACTGTTTTTT
size: .
length: 14
V: TRBV18
J: TRBJ1-4
D: .

CDR3: CASSLDILAGGPDTQYF
DNA: TGTGCCAGCAGCTTAGATATACTAGCGGGAGGGCCAGATACGCAGTATTTT
size: once
length: 17
V: TRBV11-2
J: TRBJ2-3
D: TRBD2

CDR3: CASSTSGEVLFF
DNA: TGTGCCAGCAGCACTAGCGGGGAGGTTCTGTTCTTC
size: .
length: 12
V: TRBV7-3
J: TRBJ2-1
D: TRBD2

CDR3: CASRASMNTEAFF
DNA: TGTGCCAGTAGGGCCTCCATGAACACTGAAGCTTTCTTT
size: .
length: 13
V: TRBV19
J: TRBJ1-1
D: .

CDR3: CAISDRGGRGYEQYF
DNA: TGTGCCATCAGCGACAGGGGCGGTAGGGGCTACGAGCAGTACTTC
size: .
length: 15
V: TRBV10-3
J: TRBJ2-7
D: TRBD1

CDR3: CASSVGLAGKDEQFF
DNA: TGTGCCAGCAGCGTAGGGCTAGCGGGAAAGGATGAGCAGTTCTTC
size: .
length: 15
V: TRBV9
J: TRBJ2-1
D: TRBD2

CDR3: CASSYPSPGQPQHF
DNA: TGTGCCAGCAGTTACCCATCTCCGGGGCAGCCCCAGCATTTT
size: .
length: 14
V: TRBV6-5
J: TRBJ1-5
D: .

CDR3: CASRAGTGGRETQYF
DNA: TGTGCCAGCAGGGCCGGGACAGGGGGCCGAGAGACCCAGTACTTC
size: .
length: 15
V: TRBV7-2
J: TRBJ2-5
D: TRBD1

CDR3: CASSLGPRGDYGYTF
DNA: TGTGCCAGCAGCTTGGGCCCCCGTGGCGACTATGGCTACACCTTC
size: .
length: 15
V: TRBV5-4
J: TRBJ1-2
D: .

CDR3: CASSFGTAPSEQYF
DNA: TGTGCCAGCAGCTTTGGGACGGCCCCTTCCGAGCAGTACTTC
size: few
length: 14
V: TRBV7-8
J: TRBJ2-7
D: .

CDR3: CASTKTDSSTDTQYF
DNA: TGTGCCAGCACTAAGACAGATTCTAGCACAGATACGCAGTATTTT
size: .
length: 15
V: TRBV6-1
J: TRBJ2-3
D: .

CDR3: CASSLAGRGGFGETQYF
DNA: TGTGCCAGCAGCTTAGCCGGACGGGGAGGTTTCGGAGAGACCCAGTACTTC
size: .
length: 17
V: TRBV7-2
J: TRBJ2-5
D: .

CDR3: CASSLAKGHYQETQYF
DNA: TGTGCCAGCAGCTTAGCAAAGGGACACTACCAAGAGACCCAGTACTTC
size: few
length: 16
V: TRBV7-2
J: TRBJ2-5
D: .

CDR3: CASKEGAGFNSGQYF
DNA: TGTGCCAGCAAAGAGGGGGCAGGGTTTAACTCGGGGCAGTACTTC
size: .
length: 15
V: TRBV21-1
J: TRBJ2-7
D: .

CDR3: CASSQRGAITDTQYF
DNA: TGTGCCAGCAGCCAGAGGGGGGCGATCACAGATACGCAGTATTTT
size: .
length: 15
V: TRBV11-3
J: TRBJ2-3
D: .